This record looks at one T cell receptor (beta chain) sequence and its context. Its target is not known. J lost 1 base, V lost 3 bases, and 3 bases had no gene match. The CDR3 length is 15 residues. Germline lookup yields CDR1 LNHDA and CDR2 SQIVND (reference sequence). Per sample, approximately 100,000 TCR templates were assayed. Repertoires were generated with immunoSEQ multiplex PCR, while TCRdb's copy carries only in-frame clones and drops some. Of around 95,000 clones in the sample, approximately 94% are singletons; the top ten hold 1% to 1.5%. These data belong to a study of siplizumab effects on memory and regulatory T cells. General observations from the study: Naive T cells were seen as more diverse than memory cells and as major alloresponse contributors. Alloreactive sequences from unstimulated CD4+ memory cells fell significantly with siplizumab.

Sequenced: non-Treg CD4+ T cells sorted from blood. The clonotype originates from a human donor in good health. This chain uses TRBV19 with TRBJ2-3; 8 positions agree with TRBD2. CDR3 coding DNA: TGTGCCAGTAGTATGCGGGAGGTGCGCACAGATACGCAGTATTTT. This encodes CASSMREVRTDTQYF.